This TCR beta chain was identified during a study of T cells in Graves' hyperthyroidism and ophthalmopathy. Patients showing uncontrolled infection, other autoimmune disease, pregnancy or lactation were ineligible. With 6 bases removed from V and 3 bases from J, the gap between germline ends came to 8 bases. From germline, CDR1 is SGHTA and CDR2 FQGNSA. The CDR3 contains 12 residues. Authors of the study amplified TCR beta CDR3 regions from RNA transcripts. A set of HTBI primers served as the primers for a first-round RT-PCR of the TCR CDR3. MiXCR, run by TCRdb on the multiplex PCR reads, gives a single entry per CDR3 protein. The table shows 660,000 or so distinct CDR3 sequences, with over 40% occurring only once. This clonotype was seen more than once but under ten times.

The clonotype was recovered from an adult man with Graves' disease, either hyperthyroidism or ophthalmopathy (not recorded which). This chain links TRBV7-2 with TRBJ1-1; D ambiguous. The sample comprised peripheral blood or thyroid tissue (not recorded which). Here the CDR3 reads CASSLSYTEAFF. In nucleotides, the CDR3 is TGTGCCAGCAGTCTTTCTTACACTGAAGCTTTCTTT.